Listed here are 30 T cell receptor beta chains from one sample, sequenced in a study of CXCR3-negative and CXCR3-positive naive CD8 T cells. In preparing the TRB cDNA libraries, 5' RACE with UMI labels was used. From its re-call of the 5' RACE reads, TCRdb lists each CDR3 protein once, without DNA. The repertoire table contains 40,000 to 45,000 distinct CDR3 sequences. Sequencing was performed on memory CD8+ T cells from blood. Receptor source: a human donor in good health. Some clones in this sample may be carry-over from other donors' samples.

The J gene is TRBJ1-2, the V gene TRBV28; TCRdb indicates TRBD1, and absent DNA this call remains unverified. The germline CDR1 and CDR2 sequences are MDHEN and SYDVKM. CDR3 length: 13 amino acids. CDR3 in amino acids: CASSYPGVYGYTF.

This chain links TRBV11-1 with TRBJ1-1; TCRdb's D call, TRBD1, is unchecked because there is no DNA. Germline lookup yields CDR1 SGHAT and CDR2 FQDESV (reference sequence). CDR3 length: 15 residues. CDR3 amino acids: CASSLGGGGNTEAFF.

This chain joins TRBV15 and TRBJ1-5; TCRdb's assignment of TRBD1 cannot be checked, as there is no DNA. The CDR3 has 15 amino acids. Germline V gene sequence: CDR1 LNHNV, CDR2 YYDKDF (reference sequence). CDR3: CATSTTGGRNQPQHF.

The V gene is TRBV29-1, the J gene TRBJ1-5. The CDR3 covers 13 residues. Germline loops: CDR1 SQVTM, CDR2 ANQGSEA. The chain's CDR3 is CSVVEESNQPQHF.

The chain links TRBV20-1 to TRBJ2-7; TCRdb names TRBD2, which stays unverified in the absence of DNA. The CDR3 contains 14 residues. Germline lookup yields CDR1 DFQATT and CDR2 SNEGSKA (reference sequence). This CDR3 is CSARPGLAALEQYF.

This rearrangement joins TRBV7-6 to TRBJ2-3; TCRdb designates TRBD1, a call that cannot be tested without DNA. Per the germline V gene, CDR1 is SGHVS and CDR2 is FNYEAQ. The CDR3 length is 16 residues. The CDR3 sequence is CASSPGGQGLADTQYF.

CDR3 in amino acids: CASSLSRELPSYEQYF. The rearrangement uses TRBV5-5 and TRBJ2-7; TCRdb outputs TRBD2, but without DNA this stays unchecked. This CDR3 spans 16 amino acids. Germline CDR1 reads SGHKS; CDR2 reads YYEKEE (reference sequence).

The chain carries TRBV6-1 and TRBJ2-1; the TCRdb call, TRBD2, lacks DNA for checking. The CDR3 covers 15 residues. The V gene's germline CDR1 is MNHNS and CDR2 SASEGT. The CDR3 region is CASRLLAGEDNEQFF.

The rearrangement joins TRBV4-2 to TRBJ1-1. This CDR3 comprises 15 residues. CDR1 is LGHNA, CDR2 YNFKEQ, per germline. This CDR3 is CASSQAGGLDTEAFF.

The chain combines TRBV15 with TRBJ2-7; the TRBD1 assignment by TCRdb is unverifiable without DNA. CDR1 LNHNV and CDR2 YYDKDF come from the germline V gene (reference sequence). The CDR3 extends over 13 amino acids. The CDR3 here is CATSRAGVYEQYF.

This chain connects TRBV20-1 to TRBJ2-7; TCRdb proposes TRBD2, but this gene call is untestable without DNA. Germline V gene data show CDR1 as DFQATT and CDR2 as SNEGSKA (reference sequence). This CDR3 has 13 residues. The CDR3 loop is CSALPGLSYEQYF.

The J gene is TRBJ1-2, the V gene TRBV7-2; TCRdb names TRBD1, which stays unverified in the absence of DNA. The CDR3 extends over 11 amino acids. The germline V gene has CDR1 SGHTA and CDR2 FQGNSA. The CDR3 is CASSLDRRGTF.

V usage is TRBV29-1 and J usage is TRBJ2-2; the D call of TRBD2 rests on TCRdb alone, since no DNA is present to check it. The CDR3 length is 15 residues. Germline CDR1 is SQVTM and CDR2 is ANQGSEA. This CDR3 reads CSVEDLRDKHRELFF.

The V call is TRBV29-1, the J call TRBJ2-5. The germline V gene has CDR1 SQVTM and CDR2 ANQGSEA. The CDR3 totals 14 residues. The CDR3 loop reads CSVEDVRRFETQYF.

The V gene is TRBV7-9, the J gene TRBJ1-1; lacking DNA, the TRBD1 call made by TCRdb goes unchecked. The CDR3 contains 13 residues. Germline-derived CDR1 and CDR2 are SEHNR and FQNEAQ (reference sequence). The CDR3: CASSLSRTGEAFF.

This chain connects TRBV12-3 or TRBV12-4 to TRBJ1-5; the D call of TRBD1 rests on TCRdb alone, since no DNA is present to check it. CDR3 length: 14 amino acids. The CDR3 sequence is CASSPPYGHQPQHF.

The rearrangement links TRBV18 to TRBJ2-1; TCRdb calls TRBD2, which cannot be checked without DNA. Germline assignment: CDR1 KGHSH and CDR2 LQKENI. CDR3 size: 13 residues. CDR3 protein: CASSPLGDDEQFF. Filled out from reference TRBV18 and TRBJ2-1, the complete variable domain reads NAGVMQNPRHLVRRRGQEARLRCSPMKGHSHVYWYRQLPEEGLKFMVYLQKENIIDESGMPKERFSAEFPKEGPSILRIQQVVRGDSAAYFCASSPLGDDEQFFGPGTRLTVL.

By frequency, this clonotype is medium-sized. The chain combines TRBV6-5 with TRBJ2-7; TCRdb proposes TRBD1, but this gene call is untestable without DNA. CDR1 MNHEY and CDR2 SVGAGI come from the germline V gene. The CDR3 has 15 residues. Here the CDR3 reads CASSPNWGTHYEQYF.

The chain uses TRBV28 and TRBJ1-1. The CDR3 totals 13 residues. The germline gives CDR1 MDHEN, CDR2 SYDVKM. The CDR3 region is CASSTEVWTEAFF.

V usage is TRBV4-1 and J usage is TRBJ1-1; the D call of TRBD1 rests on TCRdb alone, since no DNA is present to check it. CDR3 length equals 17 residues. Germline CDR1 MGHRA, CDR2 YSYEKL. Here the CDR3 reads CASSPRTGGILNTEAFF.

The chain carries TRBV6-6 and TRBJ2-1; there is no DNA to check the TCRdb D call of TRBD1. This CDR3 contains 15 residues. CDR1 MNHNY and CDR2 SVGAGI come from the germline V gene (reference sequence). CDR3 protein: CASSETGQAIIEQFF.

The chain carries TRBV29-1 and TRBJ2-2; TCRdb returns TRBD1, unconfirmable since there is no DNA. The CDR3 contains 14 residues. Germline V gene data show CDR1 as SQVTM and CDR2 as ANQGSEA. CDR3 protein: CSPCRRLSAGELFF.

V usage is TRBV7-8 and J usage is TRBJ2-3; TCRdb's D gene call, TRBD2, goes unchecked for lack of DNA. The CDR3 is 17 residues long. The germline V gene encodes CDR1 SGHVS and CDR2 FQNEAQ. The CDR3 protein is CASSNPTSGFSTDTQYF.

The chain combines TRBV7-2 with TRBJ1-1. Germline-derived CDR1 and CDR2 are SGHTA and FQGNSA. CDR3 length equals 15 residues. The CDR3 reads CASSPTQLYGYEAFF.

CDR3 in amino acids: CASSLSGGAYNEQFF. The chain links TRBV27 to TRBJ2-1; the TCRdb call, TRBD1, lacks DNA for checking. This CDR3 has 15 amino acids. CDR1 MNHEY and CDR2 SMNVEV come from the germline V gene (reference sequence).

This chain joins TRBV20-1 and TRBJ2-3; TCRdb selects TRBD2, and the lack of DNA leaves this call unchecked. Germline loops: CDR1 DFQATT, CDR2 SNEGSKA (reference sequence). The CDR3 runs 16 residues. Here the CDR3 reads CSARDATLSGPDTQYF.

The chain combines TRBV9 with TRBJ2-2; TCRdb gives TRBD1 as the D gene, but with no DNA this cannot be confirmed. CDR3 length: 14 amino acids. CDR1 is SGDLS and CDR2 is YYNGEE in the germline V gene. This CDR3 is CASSFGGATGELFF.

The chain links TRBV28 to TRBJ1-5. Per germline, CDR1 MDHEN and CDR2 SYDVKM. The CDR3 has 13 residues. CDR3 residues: CASSLSRNQPQHF.

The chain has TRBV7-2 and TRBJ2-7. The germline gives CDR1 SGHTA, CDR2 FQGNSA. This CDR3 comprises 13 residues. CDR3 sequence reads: CASSLGGPYEQYF.

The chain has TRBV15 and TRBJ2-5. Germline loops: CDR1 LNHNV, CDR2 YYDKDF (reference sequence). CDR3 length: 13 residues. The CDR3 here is CATSKTLGETQYF.